This is a list of T cell receptor beta chains from one sample in a study of blood T cell repertoires in COVID-19. Profiling relied on immunoSEQ multiplex PCR, and the TCRdb table lists in-frame clones only, not all of them. The table records roughly 250,000 clones, 80% to 90% of them present only once. Sample: PBMCs or T cells enriched from blood (not recorded which). Source of these receptors: a woman between 25 and 40 years old with acute COVID-19. CDR3s include the opening cysteine and the closing phenylalanine or tryptophan. D genes are given only for firm matches. Only part of the rows carry a size: once, few, many, or a class if the clone is expanded.

d_call: -; j_call: TRBJ1-1; clone_size: once; v_call: TRBV5-1; cdr3_aa: CASSLAGGLNTEAFF; cdr3_nt: TGCGCCAGCAGCTTGGCGGGGGGACTGAACACTGAAGCTTTCTTT
d_call: -; j_call: TRBJ1-2; clone_size: -; v_call: TRBV28; cdr3_aa: CASSSTGGFYGYTF; cdr3_nt: TGTGCCAGCAGTTCAACGGGAGGTTTCTATGGCTACACCTTC
d_call: TRBD1; j_call: TRBJ2-7; clone_size: -; v_call: TRBV3-1/TRBV3-2; cdr3_aa: CASSRLGQGVFSYEQYF; cdr3_nt: TGTGCCAGCAGCCGATTAGGACAGGGGGTTTTCTCCTACGAGCAGTACTTC
d_call: -; j_call: TRBJ1-5; clone_size: -; v_call: TRBV21-1; cdr3_aa: CASSKGKNRTLWPQHF; cdr3_nt: TGTGCCAGCAGCAAAGGTAAAAACAGGACCTTGTGGCCCCAGCATTTT
d_call: -; j_call: TRBJ2-7; clone_size: -; v_call: TRBV6-1; cdr3_aa: CASSEAQEGYEQYF; cdr3_nt: TGTGCCAGCAGTGAAGCCCAGGAGGGGTACGAGCAGTACTTC
d_call: TRBD2; j_call: TRBJ2-7; clone_size: once; v_call: TRBV7-2; cdr3_aa: CASSWTSAPDEQYF; cdr3_nt: TGTGCCAGCAGCTGGACTAGCGCTCCGGACGAGCAGTACTTC
d_call: -; j_call: TRBJ2-1; clone_size: -; v_call: TRBV7-2; cdr3_aa: CASSSLMNEQFF; cdr3_nt: TGTGCCAGCAGCTCCCTTATGAATGAGCAGTTCTTC
d_call: -; j_call: TRBJ2-7; clone_size: -; v_call: TRBV7-9; cdr3_aa: CASSPLDLREQYF; cdr3_nt: TGTGCCAGCAGCCCTCTAGATCTGCGCGAGCAGTACTTC
d_call: -; j_call: TRBJ1-1; clone_size: -; v_call: TRBV29-1; cdr3_aa: CSVDGAGTATEAFF; cdr3_nt: TGCAGCGTTGACGGCGCGGGAACAGCCACTGAAGCTTTCTTT
d_call: -; j_call: TRBJ1-4; clone_size: -; v_call: TRBV18; cdr3_aa: CASSPRVATNEKLFF; cdr3_nt: TGTGCCAGCTCACCCAGGGTTGCAACTAATGAAAAACTGTTTTTT
d_call: -; j_call: TRBJ2-3; clone_size: -; v_call: TRBV7-9; cdr3_aa: CASSLVQATDTQYF; cdr3_nt: TGTGCCAGCAGCTTAGTGCAGGCCACAGATACGCAGTATTTT
d_call: -; j_call: TRBJ2-3; clone_size: -; v_call: TRBV27; cdr3_aa: CASRRSVPTDTQYF; cdr3_nt: TGTGCCAGCAGGAGGTCAGTACCAACAGATACGCAGTATTTT
d_call: TRBD1; j_call: TRBJ2-7; clone_size: -; v_call: TRBV7-8; cdr3_aa: CASSPGQGAYEQYF; cdr3_nt: TGTGCCAGCAGCCCGGGACAGGGAGCCTACGAGCAGTACTTC
d_call: -; j_call: TRBJ1-1; clone_size: -; v_call: TRBV7-2; cdr3_aa: CASSLIRQNEAFF; cdr3_nt: TGTGCCAGCAGCCTTATTAGACAGAATGAAGCTTTCTTT
d_call: -; j_call: TRBJ2-1; clone_size: -; v_call: TRBV24-1; cdr3_aa: CAPYRTPFTYNEQFF; cdr3_nt: TGTGCCCCCTACCGGACTCCTTTTACCTACAATGAGCAGTTCTTC
d_call: TRBD2; j_call: TRBJ2-7; clone_size: -; v_call: TRBV7-2; cdr3_aa: CASSSNSGGADEQYF; cdr3_nt: TGTGCCAGCAGCTCCAATAGCGGGGGGGCCGACGAGCAGTACTTC
d_call: TRBD2; j_call: TRBJ2-1; clone_size: -; v_call: TRBV2; cdr3_aa: CASSAGGGLDEQFF; cdr3_nt: TGTGCCAGCAGCGCCGGGGGGGGTCTTGATGAGCAGTTCTTC
d_call: -; j_call: TRBJ2-3; clone_size: -; v_call: TRBV15; cdr3_aa: CATSTDFATDTQYF; cdr3_nt: TGTGCCACCAGCACGGACTTTGCCACAGATACGCAGTATTTT
d_call: -; j_call: TRBJ2-7; clone_size: -; v_call: TRBV29-1; cdr3_aa: CSVEASAYEQYF; cdr3_nt: TGCAGCGTTGAAGCCAGCGCCTACGAGCAGTACTTC
d_call: -; j_call: TRBJ1-1; clone_size: once; v_call: TRBV5-1; cdr3_aa: CASSLEGRGNTEAFF; cdr3_nt: TGCGCCAGCAGCTTGGAGGGCAGGGGAAACACTGAAGCTTTCTTT
d_call: -; j_call: TRBJ2-7; clone_size: few; v_call: TRBV12-3/TRBV12-4; cdr3_aa: CASSLSVPYEQYF; cdr3_nt: TGTGCCAGCAGTTTATCAGTACCCTACGAGCAGTACTTC
d_call: -; j_call: TRBJ2-7; clone_size: few; v_call: TRBV7-9; cdr3_aa: CASSLTARGSHEQYF; cdr3_nt: TGTGCCAGCAGCTTAACGGCCAGGGGAAGCCACGAGCAGTACTTC
d_call: TRBD1; j_call: TRBJ1-1; clone_size: -; v_call: TRBV5-1; cdr3_aa: CASSLEAGTGYEAFF; cdr3_nt: TGCGCCAGCAGCCTTGAGGCCGGGACAGGATATGAAGCTTTCTTT
d_call: TRBD1; j_call: TRBJ1-1; clone_size: -; v_call: TRBV6-5; cdr3_aa: CASSTGGLNEAFF; cdr3_nt: TGTGCCAGCAGTACAGGGGGCTTGAATGAAGCTTTCTTT
d_call: -; j_call: TRBJ1-4; clone_size: -; v_call: TRBV5-8; cdr3_aa: CASSVRGGDEKLFF; cdr3_nt: TGTGCCAGCAGCGTCAGGGGAGGGGATGAAAAACTGTTTTTT
d_call: -; j_call: TRBJ2-4; clone_size: once; v_call: TRBV19; cdr3_aa: CASSESAKNIQYF; cdr3_nt: TGTGCCAGTAGTGAGTCAGCCAAAAACATTCAGTACTTC
d_call: TRBD1; j_call: TRBJ1-1; clone_size: -; v_call: TRBV4-1; cdr3_aa: CASSQVGQAEAFF; cdr3_nt: TGCGCCAGCAGCCAGGTGGGACAGGCTGAAGCTTTCTTT